Below are 25 T cell receptor beta chains sequenced from a single sample in a study of cytomegalovirus exposure and HLA in healthy donors. PCR employed 60 Vbeta and 13 Jbeta primers. Some clones are missing from TCRdb's copy, which holds only in-frame ones; the method was immunoSEQ multiplex PCR. The table lists 65,000 or so clones, roughly 80% of them singletons. The source material was PBMCs. The receptors were sampled from a woman between 40 and 55 years old in good health and CMV-seropositive.

The chain carries TRBV5-1 and TRBJ2-2; maybe TRBD2 (5 bases). The germline CDR1 and CDR2 sequences are SGHRS and YFSETQ. CDR3 size: 14 residues. Deletions cut 0 bases from V and 7 bases from J, with 10 bases between. In DNA form, the CDR3 reads TGCGCCAGCAGCTTGGGCCCGGGGAGCGGGGAGCTGTTTTTT. It translates to CASSLGPGSGELFF.

V usage is TRBV11-2 and J usage is TRBJ2-6, with 7 bases that match TRBD1. This CDR3 contains 17 residues. The trim removed 2 bases at V and 2 bases at J, leaving 6 bases unmatched. CDR1 and CDR2 (germline): SGHAT, FQNNGV. CDR3 DNA sequence: TGTGCCAGCAGCTTAAAGGGGGCGTCAACTGGGGCCAACGTCCTGACTTTC. Protein product: CASSLKGASTGANVLTF.

The rearrangement uses TRBV19 and TRBJ1-4; no clear D gene. V dropped 8 bases and J dropped 5 bases, with 6 bases sitting between them. Germline V gene data show CDR1 as LNHDA and CDR2 as SQIVND (reference sequence). The CDR3 has 11 residues. Written as DNA, the CDR3 is TGTGCCAGTGGGAGAAATGAAAAACTGTTTTTT. This encodes CASGRNEKLFF.

V and J are TRBV7-2 and TRBJ2-7; 8 nucleotides line up with TRBD1. Trimming took 2 bases from V and 5 from J; bases not matched to a gene: 8. The CDR3 totals 15 residues. The germline gives CDR1 SGHTA, CDR2 FQGNSA. The CDR3 region is CASSLIAGGKHEQYF. CDR3 in DNA: TGTGCCAGCAGCTTAATTGCAGGGGGCAAACACGAGCAGTACTTC.

The chain is built from TRBV4-1 and TRBJ1-3; D gene unclear. V lost 5 bases and J lost 9, with 11 bases in between. There are 12 residues in the CDR3. Looked up from germline, CDR1 is MGHRA and CDR2 is YSYEKL. CDR3 nucleotide sequence: TGCGCCAGCAGCGGCCAGGAGGGCACCATATATTTT. As protein: CASSGQEGTIYF.

The chain recombines TRBV5-6 with TRBJ1-2; D remains ambiguous. The germline V gene encodes CDR1 SGHDT and CDR2 YYEEEE. This CDR3 region has 14 residues. Trimming shortened V by 0 bases and J by 7 bases, and 13 bases separated the two germline ends. The CDR3 DNA sequence: TGTGCCAGCAGCTTGGCCCAGGCGATGGCTGGCTACACCTTC. This translates into CASSLAQAMAGYTF. Combining the CDR3 with reference TRBV5-6 and TRBJ1-2 gives the whole variable domain DAGVTQSPTHLIKTRGQQVTLRCSPKSGHDTVSWYQQALGQGPQFIFQYYEEEERQRGNFPDRFSGHQFPNYSSELNVNALLLGDSALYLCASSLAQAMAGYTFGSGTRLTVV.

The V gene is TRBV9, the J gene TRBJ2-1, with D hard to call. V was shortened by 2 bases and J by 5 bases, with 2 bases between the two germline ends. The CDR3 spans 11 residues. CDR1 and CDR2 (germline): SGDLS, YYNGEE. CDR3 sequence (DNA): TGTGCCAGCAGCGTCGACAATGAGCAGTTCTTC. Translation: CASSVDNEQFF.

The chain carries TRBV10-1 and TRBJ2-2; TRBD1 might be the D (6 bases). Germline loops: CDR1 WNHNN, CDR2 SYGVQD (reference sequence). With 3 bases removed from V and 7 bases from J, the gap between germline ends came to 12 bases. The CDR3 spans 14 residues. As DNA, the CDR3 is TGCGCCAGCAGTGAACAGGGTGGTAGCGGGGAGCTGTTTTTT. Translated: CASSEQGGSGELFF.

This clone was detected once. This chain connects TRBV7-9 to TRBJ2-2; tentative D call: TRBD2 (5 bases). The CDR3 is 16 amino acids. The ends were cut back, 5 bases at V and 0 bases at J, with 13 bases in the middle. The germline CDR1 and CDR2 sequences are SEHNR and FQNEAQ (reference sequence). This chain's CDR3 is CASSTHLGANTGELFF. Written as DNA, the CDR3 is TGTGCCAGCAGCACCCACTTGGGAGCGAACACCGGGGAGCTGTTTTTT.

Only a few counts were recorded for this clone. The chain combines TRBV5-1 with TRBJ1-1; 7 bases fit TRBD1. The germline V gene has CDR1 SGHRS and CDR2 YFSETQ. The CDR3 contains 14 residues. J gave up 6 bases and V 3 bases, and 8 bases lay outside the gene matches. The CDR3 DNA follows: TGCGCCAGCAGCTCGACGGGACAGATCTCTGAAGCTTTCTTT. This codes for CASSSTGQISEAFF.

The rearrangement uses TRBV5-1 and TRBJ2-7; 12 bases align to TRBD1. This CDR3 comprises 17 residues. Unmatched junction bases numbered 13, after V lost 2 bases and J lost 7 bases. Germline V gene sequence: CDR1 SGHRS, CDR2 YFSETQ. The CDR3 DNA reads as TGCGCCAGCAGCTTCTTTCCGGGACAGGGGGCAGATTCGGAGCAGTACTTC. Its protein product is CASSFFPGQGADSEQYF.

This clone was detected once. This sequence joins TRBV4-1 and TRBJ2-1; TRBD2 aligns across 14 bases. J was trimmed by 10 bases and V by 2 bases; bases with no gene match: 10. Germline CDR1 is MGHRA and CDR2 is YSYEKL. The CDR3 consists of 17 residues. The CDR3 region is CASSQIKTSGGASEQFF. CDR3 nucleotide sequence: TGCGCCAGCAGCCAAATTAAGACTAGCGGGGGGGCCAGCGAGCAGTTCTTC.

The V call is TRBV19, the J call TRBJ1-1, with D possibly TRBD1 on 5 matching bases. This CDR3 is built from 12 residues. Germline CDR1 reads LNHDA; CDR2 reads SQIVND (reference sequence). V was cut by 4 bases and J by 6 bases, with 9 bases left in between. As DNA, the CDR3 is TGTGCCAGTAGTACCCAGGGTTCTGAAGCTTTCTTT. Translating gives CASSTQGSEAFF.

CDR3 residues: CSGDRGGYTEAFF. The CDR3 DNA sequence: TGCAGCGGGGACAGGGGTGGTTACACTGAAGCTTTCTTT. The chain links TRBV29-1 to TRBJ1-1; TRBD1 agrees at 10 bases. CDR3 length: 13 residues. Germline V gene sequence: CDR1 SQVTM, CDR2 ANQGSEA. With 7 bases clipped from V and 3 bases from J, the junction kept 5 bases outside the gene matches.

This chain uses TRBV4-3 with TRBJ2-7; perhaps TRBD1 as D (6 bases). With 3 bases removed from V and 5 bases from J, the gap between germline ends came to 20 bases. This CDR3 is 16 amino acids long. From germline, CDR1 is LGHNA and CDR2 YSLEER. CDR3 region: CASSHMTGGVDHEQYF. CDR3 DNA: TGCGCCAGCAGCCACATGACTGGGGGCGTCGACCACGAGCAGTACTTC.

The gene calls are TRBV29-1 and TRBJ2-6, with a possible D match to TRBD2 (6 bases). Per germline, CDR1 SQVTM and CDR2 ANQGSEA. The CDR3 is 15 amino acids. Trimming cost V 2 bases and J 5 bases, with 13 bases left between them. The CDR3 reads CSVEFLEGWANVLTF. In DNA, the CDR3 is TGCAGCGTTGAATTCTTGGAGGGGTGGGCCAACGTCCTGACTTTC.

V usage is TRBV19 and J usage is TRBJ1-1; D remains unclear. Looked up from germline, CDR1 is LNHDA and CDR2 is SQIVND (reference sequence). The CDR3 spans 12 residues. V lost 2 bases to trimming and J lost 1 base, with 2 bases between them. CDR3 nucleotide sequence: TGTGCCAGTAGTATACAGAACACTGAAGCTTTCTTT. Residues: CASSIQNTEAFF.

This chain uses TRBV5-8 with TRBJ2-5, with TRBD2 as a possible D gene (6 bases). V was clipped by 0 bases and J by 7 bases, with 13 bases between them. This CDR3 region has 14 residues. Germline CDR1 is SGHTS and CDR2 is YDEGEE. The CDR3 DNA reads TGTGCCAGCAGCTTGGCGGACTTGGAGGGGACCCAGTACTTC. The encoded protein is CASSLADLEGTQYF.

The chain has TRBV6-6 and TRBJ1-4; D gene unclear. This CDR3 is built from 11 residues. V shed 6 bases and J shed 7 bases, with 6 bases lying between them. Germline-derived CDR1 and CDR2 are MNHNY and SVGAGI (reference sequence). For the CDR3, the DNA is TGTGCCAGCAGCCCCGGTGAAAAACTGTTTTTT. Residues: CASSPGEKLFF.

The chain links TRBV5-4 to TRBJ1-2; D remains ambiguous. V lost 0 bases and J lost 2, with 8 bases in between. CDR3 length equals 14 residues. Germline loops: CDR1 SGHNT, CDR2 YYREEE (reference sequence). CDR3 coding DNA: TGTGCCAGCAGCTTGGGAGGCTTCAACTATGGCTACACCTTC. Its protein product is CASSLGGFNYGYTF.

The chain links TRBV5-4 to TRBJ1-2; 11 bases agree with TRBD1. Looked up from germline, CDR1 is SGHNT and CDR2 is YYREEE (reference sequence). There are 16 residues in the CDR3. The J segment lost 4 bases and the V segment lost 4 bases, leaving 9 bases of the junction unmatched. This CDR3 reads CASSPGQGAWVYGYTF. The CDR3, as DNA: TGTGCCAGCAGCCCTGGACAGGGGGCGTGGGTCTATGGCTACACCTTC.

The chain links TRBV27 to TRBJ2-7; D might be TRBD1 (6 bases). The germline V gene encodes CDR1 MNHEY and CDR2 SMNVEV (reference sequence). Deletions cut 2 bases from V and 2 bases from J, with 10 bases between. This CDR3 spans 14 amino acids. The CDR3 nucleotides are TGTGCCAGCAGTTTACCAGACAGGACCTACGAGCAGTACTTC. Amino acids: CASSLPDRTYEQYF.

In this sample, this clone turned up a few times. The chain employs TRBV5-6 and TRBJ2-1, with 9 nucleotides matching TRBD1. J was trimmed by 9 bases and V by 5 bases; bases with no gene match: 9. From germline, CDR1 is SGHDT and CDR2 YYEEEE. The CDR3 consists of 14 residues. The CDR3 DNA sequence: TGTGCCAGCAGAGGGGGACAGGGTTTCGGTGAGCAGTTCTTC. Translation gives CASRGGQGFGEQFF.

This sequence joins TRBV6-6 and TRBJ1-2, with unresolved D. Trimming took 6 bases from V and 0 from J, leaving 8 bases between them. Germline CDR1 is MNHNY and CDR2 is SVGAGI (reference sequence). The CDR3 length is 13 residues. In DNA form, the CDR3 reads TGTGCCAGCAGCAAACAAGCTAACTATGGCTACACCTTC. This codes for CASSKQANYGYTF.

J is TRBJ2-1 and V is TRBV5-4; D is undetermined. Germline V gene sequence: CDR1 SGHNT, CDR2 YYREEE (reference sequence). The CDR3 contains 14 residues. The V gene lost 1 base and the J gene lost 7 bases, with 12 bases spanning the gap. The CDR3 loop reads CASSLLPSENEQFF. The CDR3 DNA reads TGTGCCAGCAGCTTGCTACCCTCTGAAAATGAGCAGTTCTTC.